The 24 T cell receptor beta chains given below trace back to one sample, sequenced in a study of CD8+ T cells in alopecia areata. It was cDNA, reverse transcribed from extracted RNA, that served as the sequencing template. Method: immunoSEQ multiplex PCR; TCRdb's copy keeps in-frame clones and lacks some. Here the sample spans under 350,000 clones, 55% to 75% being singletons. The treatment: oral pan-JAK inhibitor, 5-10 mg twice daily. Sample: CD4+ T cells sorted from blood, taken at week 24, from a patient treated with tofacitinib. The receptors come from a human donor with alopecia areata.

About this clone: Other DNA sequences within the sample encode an identical CDR3. The chain employs TRBV9 and TRBJ2-3; 7 positions match TRBD2. V shed 0 bases and J 3 bases; nucleotides not matched to a gene: 4. The germline V gene encodes CDR1 SGDLS and CDR2 YYNGEE. This CDR3 is built from 15 residues. The CDR3 nucleotides are TGTGCCAGCAGCGTAGTTGGCGGGGGAACAGATACGCAGTATTTT. Its protein product is CASSVVGGGTDTQYF.

This clone came up a few times. The rearrangement links TRBV10-3 to TRBJ2-5, with a weak D call TRBD1 (6 bases). Deletions cut 6 bases from V and 0 bases from J, with 8 bases between. This CDR3 is 13 amino acids long. In germline, CDR1 is ENHRY, CDR2 SYGVKD. Here the CDR3 DNA reads TGTGCCATCAGCACAGGGAACCAAGAGACCCAGTACTTC. Protein: CAISTGNQETQYF.

This clone showed up just a few times. The chain joins TRBV7-8 to TRBJ2-5, with 12 bases identical to TRBD1. This CDR3 region has 16 residues. From germline, CDR1 is SGHVS and CDR2 FQNEAQ. Trimming took 5 bases from V and 1 from J; bases not matched to a gene: 5. The CDR3 sequence: CASSKKGQGAQETQYF. CDR3 coding DNA: TGTGCCAGCAGCAAGAAGGGACAGGGGGCCCAAGAGACCCAGTACTTC.

J is TRBJ2-3 and V is TRBV7-9; 13 bases fit TRBD2. The V gene end was trimmed by 4 bases and the J gene end by 3 bases; junction bases not matched to a gene: 4. Germline assignment: CDR1 SEHNR and CDR2 FQNEAQ (reference sequence). The CDR3 runs 16 residues. CDR3 loop: CASSSQGLAGTDTQYF. CDR3 coding DNA: TGTGCCAGCAGCTCGCAGGGACTAGCGGGGACAGATACGCAGTATTTT.

The chain combines TRBV4-1 with TRBJ2-1; 10 nucleotides line up with TRBD1. The CDR3 runs to 17 residues. The ends lost 2 bases at V and 5 bases at J; junction bases unmatched: 9. The germline CDR1 and CDR2 sequences are MGHRA and YSYEKL. The CDR3 bases are TGCGCCAGCAGCCAACCCCGCGACAGGGGGCTCCACAATGAGCAGTTCTTC. It codes for CASSQPRDRGLHNEQFF.

The chain uses TRBV29-1 and TRBJ2-7; TRBD1 is a possible D gene (6 bases). Trimming took off 6 bases at V and 6 bases at J, with 18 bases between the two ends. The germline V gene has CDR1 SQVTM and CDR2 ANQGSEA. There are 13 residues in the CDR3. The CDR3 sequence is CSVSTEQGTEQYF. The CDR3 bases are TGCAGCGTGTCCACCGAACAGGGAACCGAGCAGTACTTC.

This clone appeared a single time. This chain joins TRBV4-2 and TRBJ2-5; 13 bases agree with TRBD2. The CDR3 consists of 15 residues. Germline CDR1 is LGHNA and CDR2 is YNFKEQ. V shed 3 bases, J shed 2 bases, and the junction held 0 bases outside the gene matches. The CDR3, as DNA: TGTGCCAGCAGCCAGGGACTAGCGGGGCAAGAGACCCAGTACTTC. It is translated as CASSQGLAGQETQYF.

This chain connects TRBV5-6 to TRBJ2-5; 7 nucleotides align to TRBD1. Germline V gives CDR1 SGHDT, CDR2 YYEEEE. The CDR3 runs 14 residues. J was trimmed by 1 base and V by 6 bases; bases with no gene match: 6. The CDR3 DNA sequence: TGTGCCAGCACCGGGGACAGCCGCCAAGAGACCCAGTACTTC. This translates into CASTGDSRQETQYF.

This sequence joins TRBV5-1 and TRBJ2-5, with D hard to call. Trimming removed 1 base at V and 2 bases at J, with 9 bases between. Germline lookup yields CDR1 SGHRS and CDR2 YFSETQ. CDR3 length equals 14 residues. For the CDR3, the DNA is TGCGCCAGCAGCTTGAAGCCAGGTCAAGAGACCCAGTACTTC. It specifies CASSLKPGQETQYF.

The sample holds a few counts of this clone. CDR3 residues: CASRGNTEAFF. CDR3 in DNA: TGTGCCAGCAGGGGGAACACTGAAGCTTTCTTT. The chain couples TRBV6-6 to TRBJ1-1; D is undetermined. CDR1 is MNHNY, CDR2 SVGAGI, per germline (reference sequence). This CDR3 is 11 amino acids long. With 6 bases removed from V and 1 base from J, the gap between germline ends came to 3 bases.

The J gene is TRBJ2-4, the V gene TRBV6-1; TRBD2 is a possible D gene (5 bases). The CDR3 covers 14 residues. Looked up from germline, CDR1 is MNHNS and CDR2 is SASEGT. V dropped 8 bases and J dropped 9 bases, with 20 bases sitting between them. The CDR3 is CASRMDPGVSIQYF. CDR3 DNA sequence: TGTGCCAGCCGTATGGACCCCGGGGTTAGCATTCAGTACTTC.

The chain has TRBV30 and TRBJ2-4; D might be TRBD2 (6 bases). CDR1 GTSNPN and CDR2 SVGIG come from the germline V gene (reference sequence). CDR3 length: 14 residues. Between the trimmed V and J ends, which lost 4 bases and 9 bases, there was a span of 19 bases. CDR3 residues: CAWTLGRQAGIQYF. The CDR3 region has the DNA TGTGCCTGGACCCTAGGGAGGCAGGCTGGCATTCAGTACTTC.

V gene TRBV9 combines with J gene TRBJ2-1, with 7 bases matching TRBD2. CDR3 length: 16 amino acids. Looked up from germline, CDR1 is SGDLS and CDR2 is YYNGEE. Trimming cost V 4 bases and J 2 bases; bases outside gene matches: 9. Here the CDR3 reads CASSLRLAAAYNEQFF. CDR3 in DNA: TGTGCCAGCAGCCTCCGTCTAGCGGCGGCCTACAATGAGCAGTTCTTC.

The chain uses TRBV5-6 and TRBJ2-7; 8 bases line up with TRBD1. The germline CDR1 and CDR2 sequences are SGHDT and YYEEEE. J gave up 0 bases and V 4 bases, and 6 bases lay outside the gene matches. The length of the CDR3 is 15 residues. The CDR3 nucleotides are TGTGCCAGCAGCCCGAGGGGACAGGACTCCTACGAGCAGTACTTC. Amino acids: CASSPRGQDSYEQYF.

A single count supports this clone. V is TRBV29-1 and J is TRBJ2-5; D is possibly TRBD1 (6 bases). V shed 8 bases and J shed 4 bases, with 14 bases lying between them. The CDR3 consists of 12 residues. Looked up from germline, CDR1 is SQVTM and CDR2 is ANQGSEA. The CDR3 sequence: CSLGQRRETQYF. DNA for the CDR3: TGCAGCCTCGGACAGAGAAGAGAGACCCAGTACTTC.

The CDR3 reads CASSDRDRAYGYTF. DNA of the CDR3: TGCGCCAGCAGCGACCGGGACAGGGCCTATGGCTACACCTTC. The rearrangement links TRBV4-3 to TRBJ1-2; 9 bases are shared with TRBD1. Germline CDR1 LGHNA, CDR2 YSLEER. After removal of 5 bases from V and 4 bases from J, the junction contained 5 bases not matched to a gene. The length of the CDR3 is 14 residues.

This clone was counted once. This chain joins TRBV7-9 and TRBJ2-7, with D perhaps matching TRBD1 (7 bases). The ends were cut back, 8 bases at V and 6 bases at J, with 35 bases in the middle. Germline V gives CDR1 SEHNR, CDR2 FQNEAQ (reference sequence). The CDR3 length is 19 residues. The CDR3 DNA reads TGTGCCAGCCGCCCAGACCCGGGGAGGCCTAAGACAGGGCCGGGCGAGCAGTACTTC. Protein: CASRPDPGRPKTGPGEQYF.

The count of this clone is one. The rearrangement joins TRBV6-5 to TRBJ1-5; TRBD1 matches 8 bases. This CDR3 region has 14 residues. CDR1 MNHEY and CDR2 SVGAGI come from the germline V gene. V dropped 5 bases and J dropped 2; count of bases not matched to a gene: 2. Here the CDR3 reads CASSETGGNQPQHF. For the CDR3, the DNA is TGTGCCAGCAGTGAGACAGGGGGCAATCAGCCCCAGCATTTT.

The chain uses TRBV5-1 and TRBJ2-1; D might be TRBD2 (6 bases). CDR3 length equals 16 residues. Germline lookup yields CDR1 SGHRS and CDR2 YFSETQ. V was pared by 0 bases and J by 7 bases, with 17 bases between. CDR3: CASSLEAGSELNEQFF. CDR3 nucleotides: TGCGCCAGCAGCTTGGAGGCGGGGTCGGAATTGAATGAGCAGTTCTTC.

This chain links TRBV4-2 with TRBJ2-5, with 9 bases fitting TRBD2. The CDR3 consists of 16 residues. Trimming cost V 1 base and J 2 bases; bases outside gene matches: 5. Germline loops: CDR1 LGHNA, CDR2 YNFKEQ. This CDR3 reads CASSQVGGGEQETQYF. The CDR3 nucleotides are TGTGCCAGCAGCCAAGTGGGCGGGGGGGAACAAGAGACCCAGTACTTC.

The V and J genes are TRBV5-1 and TRBJ2-3, with 10 bases that match TRBD1. Losses at the gene ends were 4 bases for V and 7 bases for J; bases not matched to a gene: 9. The CDR3 length is 15 residues. Germline CDR1 and CDR2: SGHRS and YFSETQ. The CDR3 DNA is TGCGCCAGCAGCCCCCGGACAGGGGGTAGGAATACGCAGTATTTT. Protein product: CASSPRTGGRNTQYF.

The V gene is TRBV29-1, the J gene TRBJ1-1, with D perhaps TRBD1 (6 bases). CDR3 length: 14 amino acids. Germline V gives CDR1 SQVTM, CDR2 ANQGSEA. The V end was cut by 6 bases, the J end by 1 base, with 15 bases between. The CDR3 reads CSVQGSGRNTEAFF. CDR3 bases: TGCAGCGTCCAGGGGTCCGGGAGGAACACTGAAGCTTTCTTT.

This clone was seen only a few times. The chain carries TRBV7-9 and TRBJ2-6; 7 bases match TRBD2. Germline V gives CDR1 SEHNR, CDR2 FQNEAQ (reference sequence). The CDR3 extends over 18 amino acids. V lost 7 bases and J lost 0; bases outside the gene matches: 12. The CDR3 region is CASIRREGLLSGANVLTF. CDR3 DNA sequence: TGTGCCAGCATCAGAAGGGAGGGACTGCTCTCTGGGGCCAACGTCCTGACTTTC.

The rearrangement uses TRBV5-4 and TRBJ2-5; D is unclear. CDR3 length equals 13 residues. With 4 bases removed from V and 5 bases from J, the gap between germline ends came to 12 bases. In germline, CDR1 is SGHNT, CDR2 YYREEE (reference sequence). CDR3 bases: TGTGCCAGCAGCCCAGAGCCGCCGGAGACCCAGTACTTC. This gives the protein CASSPEPPETQYF.